One and the same sample provided the 26 T cell receptor beta chains below, sequenced in a study of T cell changes during pregnancy in multiple sclerosis. Here immunoSEQ multiplex PCR was the method, and the copy in TCRdb shows in-frame clones only, minus some. This table holds about 92,000 clones, over 80% found once. Sequencing used peripheral blood, obtained in the first trimester of pregnancy. These receptors all stem from a female donor with multiple sclerosis, enrolled in a pregnancy study.

The V gene is TRBV5-1, the J gene TRBJ1-1; 8 bases map to TRBD1. V lost 4 bases to trimming and J lost 1 base; unmatched junction nucleotides: 6. Germline V CDR1 and CDR2: SGHRS, YFSETQ. The CDR3 consists of 15 residues. CDR3: CASSEGGQANTEAFF. As DNA, the CDR3 is TGCGCCAGCAGCGAAGGGGGACAGGCGAACACTGAAGCTTTCTTT.

Only one count was recorded for this clone. This chain joins TRBV21-1 and TRBJ2-7; whether TRBD1, the table's D call, matches the DNA was not checked. TRBV21-1 is assigned pseudogene status. This CDR3 contains 10 residues. The CDR3 is CASNKWGPDF. As DNA, the CDR3 is TGTGCCAGCAATAAATGGGGCCCGGACTTC.

The V and J genes are TRBV11-3 and TRBJ2-3; 8 bases map to TRBD1. This CDR3 region has 15 residues. Germline-derived CDR1 and CDR2 are SGHNT and YENEEA. With 5 bases clipped from V and 3 bases from J, the junction kept 7 bases outside the gene matches. In nucleotides, the CDR3 is TGTGCCAGCAGCCCGCGAGGACAGGGAACAGATACGCAGTATTTT. This sequence encodes CASSPRGQGTDTQYF.

The J gene is TRBJ2-7, the V gene TRBV6-6, with TRBD2 matching over 9 bases. This CDR3 is 14 amino acids long. The trim removed 2 bases at V and 2 bases at J, leaving 1 base unmatched. Germline V CDR1 and CDR2: MNHNY, SVGAGI (reference sequence). The CDR3: CASSYSGGTYEQYF. CDR3 in DNA: TGTGCCAGCAGTTACAGCGGGGGGACCTACGAGCAGTACTTC.

This rearrangement joins TRBV6-6 to TRBJ2-5, with 7 bases lining up with TRBD1. The germline CDR1 and CDR2 sequences are MNHNY and SVGAGI (reference sequence). The CDR3 is made up of 16 amino acids. V shed 7 bases, J shed 2 bases, and the junction held 13 bases outside the gene matches. The CDR3 nucleotides read TGTGCCAGCACCGCAAACCGGGACAGACTACAAGAGACCCAGTACTTC. Protein product: CASTANRDRLQETQYF.

In this sample, this clone turned up a few times. The chain employs TRBV5-4 and TRBJ1-1, with a possible D match to TRBD1 (5 bases). The CDR3 has 12 amino acids. Deletions cut 1 base from V and 8 bases from J, with 9 bases between. Per the germline V gene, CDR1 is SGHNT and CDR2 is YYREEE (reference sequence). In DNA form, the CDR3 reads TGTGCCAGCAGCTTGTCGACAGAAGAAGCTTTCTTT. It codes for CASSLSTEEAFF.

The rearrangement uses TRBV6-6 and TRBJ2-1; 10 nucleotides line up with TRBD1. The V segment lost 5 bases and the J segment 6 bases; nucleotides outside the gene matches: 10. The CDR3 runs to 16 residues. The germline CDR1 and CDR2 sequences are MNHNY and SVGAGI (reference sequence). The CDR3 nucleotides read TGTGCCAGCAGTCTACGGACAGGGGGGGGGCGCAATGAGCAGTTCTTC. It encodes CASSLRTGGGRNEQFF.

V is TRBV29-1 and J is TRBJ2-1; D might be TRBD2 (5 bases). V was trimmed by 1 base and J by 8 bases, leaving 18 bases between them. Germline CDR1 and CDR2: SQVTM and ANQGSEA. CDR3 length: 15 residues. The CDR3 coding sequence is TGCAGCGTTGAAGCTGGCCTGGAGGTGGGCGATGAGCAGTTCTTC. Translating gives CSVEAGLEVGDEQFF.

This rearrangement joins TRBV5-5 to TRBJ1-2, with D possibly TRBD1 on 5 matching bases. With 0 bases removed from V and 6 bases from J, the gap between germline ends came to 12 bases. The CDR3 spans 14 residues. Germline V gives CDR1 SGHKS, CDR2 YYEKEE (reference sequence). The CDR3 is CASSLVRGLHGYTF. The CDR3 nucleotides are TGTGCCAGCAGCTTGGTTAGGGGACTCCATGGCTACACCTTC.

The chain is built from TRBV7-3 and TRBJ2-1; no definite D call. The CDR3 is made up of 16 amino acids. V lost 1 base, J lost 0 bases, and 10 bases lay in between. CDR1 and CDR2 from the germline V gene are SGHTA and FQGTGA. The CDR3 spells CASSLILGSSYNEQFF. DNA for the CDR3: TGTGCCAGCAGCTTAATTCTAGGTTCCTCCTACAATGAGCAGTTCTTC.

The chain couples TRBV7-6 to TRBJ2-3, with D tentatively TRBD2 (6 bases). Germline V gene lookup returns CDR1 SGHVS and CDR2 FNYEAQ. There are 14 residues in the CDR3. V lost 5 bases to trimming and J lost 6 bases, with 15 bases between them. The CDR3 loop is CASSETGERDTQYF. DNA for the CDR3: TGTGCCAGCAGCGAAACGGGGGAGCGGGATACGCAGTATTTT.

The rearrangement uses TRBV6-5 and TRBJ1-1; D possibly corresponds to TRBD1 (5 bases). The CDR3 runs to 15 residues. Germline assignment: CDR1 MNHEY and CDR2 SVGAGI. The V end lost 2 bases, the J end lost 5 bases, and 15 bases lay between the germline ends. In nucleotides, the CDR3 is TGTGCCAGCAGTTACGCGGGGGGAGGTAGGACTGAAGCTTTCTTT. Translated, it gives CASSYAGGGRTEAFF.

The chain couples TRBV9 to TRBJ1-1; D call uncertain. In germline, CDR1 is SGDLS, CDR2 YYNGEE. The V gene lost 0 bases and the J gene lost 2 bases, with 8 bases spanning the gap. CDR3 size: 14 residues. CDR3 residues: CASSVGSTNTEAFF. CDR3 in DNA: TGTGCCAGCAGCGTAGGTTCTACTAACACTGAAGCTTTCTTT.

The V and J genes are TRBV11-2 and TRBJ2-3, with 12 positions matching TRBD2. The V segment lost 4 bases and the J segment 0 bases; nucleotides outside the gene matches: 8. The CDR3 is 18 residues long. Germline values: CDR1 SGHAT, CDR2 FQNNGV. The CDR3 is CASSSALAGGTSTDTQYF. The DNA of the CDR3 is TGTGCCAGCAGCTCAGCCCTAGCGGGGGGGACTAGCACAGATACGCAGTATTTT.

The rearrangement joins TRBV11-2 to TRBJ1-3, with D unclear. The CDR3 is made up of 18 amino acids. Trimming cost V 5 bases and J 0 bases, with 20 bases left between them. Germline assignment: CDR1 SGHAT and CDR2 FQNNGV. This chain's CDR3 is CASSLTPGPVYSGNTIYF. The DNA for the CDR3 is TGTGCCAGCAGCCTGACCCCAGGCCCGGTTTACTCTGGAAACACCATATATTTT. Variable domain in full (rest from reference TRBV11-2 and TRBJ1-3): EAGVAQSPRYKIIEKRQSVAFWCNPISGHATLYWYQQILGQGPKLLIQFQNNGVVDDSQLPKDRFSAERLKGVDSTLKIQPAKLEDSAVYLCASSLTPGPVYSGNTIYFGEGSWLTVV.

The chain's CDR3 is CASRLAGGGGNEQFF. DNA for the CDR3: TGTGCCAGCAGACTAGCGGGGGGTGGTGGCAATGAGCAGTTCTTC. The chain links TRBV7-2 to TRBJ2-1; 12 bases match TRBD2. CDR3 length: 15 residues. CDR1 and CDR2 (germline): SGHTA, FQGNSA. V lost 6 bases, J lost 6 bases, and 6 bases stayed unmatched. The full variable domain, with the rest looked up from reference TRBV7-2 and TRBJ2-1, is GAGVSQSPSNKVTEKGKDVELRCDPISGHTALYWYRQSLGQGLEFLIYFQGNSAPDKSGLPSDRFSAERTGGSVSTLTIQRTQQEDSAVYLCASRLAGGGGNEQFFGPGTRLTVL.

The J gene is TRBJ1-2, the V gene TRBV6-1; D possibly corresponds to TRBD1 (6 bases). The V end lost 6 bases, the J end lost 3 bases, and 11 bases lay between the germline ends. Germline CDR1 and CDR2: MNHNS and SASEGT. The CDR3 covers 13 residues. This CDR3 is CASSPGHDYGYTF. The CDR3, as DNA: TGTGCCAGCAGCCCGGGACATGACTATGGCTACACCTTC.

This chain links TRBV7-9 with TRBJ2-7; D call uncertain. Germline V lookup: CDR1 SEHNR, CDR2 FQNEAQ (reference sequence). The CDR3 is 13 residues long. V was cut by 0 bases and J by 5 bases, with 8 bases left in between. DNA of the CDR3: TGTGCCAGCAGCTTAGCGGGCAAGGACGAGCAGTACTTC. Protein product: CASSLAGKDEQYF.

The rearrangement joins TRBV28 to TRBJ1-1; tentatively, D is TRBD1 (6 bases). V lost 6 bases, J lost 4 bases, and 15 bases lay in between. CDR3 size: 14 residues. Germline V gene lookup returns CDR1 MDHEN and CDR2 SYDVKM. CDR3 residues: CASRIQGLGTEAFF. The CDR3 bases are TGTGCCAGCAGAATCCAGGGGTTGGGCACTGAAGCTTTCTTT. Variable domain in full (rest from reference TRBV28 and TRBJ1-1): DVKVTQSSRYLVKRTGEKVFLECVQDMDHENMFWYRQDPGLGLRLIYFSYDVKMKEKGDIPEGYSVSREKKERFSLILESASTNQTSMYLCASRIQGLGTEAFFGQGTRLTVV.

J is TRBJ1-2 and V is TRBV27, with D possibly being TRBD1 (6 bases). Germline V CDR1 and CDR2: MNHEY, SMNVEV (reference sequence). CDR3 length: 15 residues. V was pared by 7 bases and J by 5 bases, with 20 bases between. The CDR3 region is CASTRWAGARYGYTF. The CDR3, as DNA: TGTGCCAGCACCCGGTGGGCGGGGGCGAGGTATGGCTACACCTTC.

The gene calls are TRBV7-9 and TRBJ1-1; D unresolved. From germline, CDR1 is SEHNR and CDR2 FQNEAQ (reference sequence). V gave up 5 bases and J gave up 4 bases, with 17 bases separating them. The CDR3 runs 15 residues. CDR3 residues: CASSDHRTLSTEAFF. In DNA form, the CDR3 reads TGTGCCAGCAGCGACCACAGAACCCTGAGCACTGAAGCTTTCTTT.

This clone was seen only once. The chain uses TRBV27 and TRBJ1-5; D gene unclear. This CDR3 has 14 amino acids. The V gene's germline CDR1 is MNHEY and CDR2 SMNVEV (reference sequence). Between the trimmed V and J ends, which lost 2 bases and 0 bases, there was a span of 5 bases. Here the CDR3 reads CASSLRDSNQPQHF. CDR3 DNA: TGTGCCAGCAGTTTACGGGATAGCAATCAGCCCCAGCATTTT.

The chain employs TRBV4-1 and TRBJ2-7, with 9 bases fitting TRBD1. CDR3 size: 15 residues. Germline values: CDR1 MGHRA, CDR2 YSYEKL. J lost 4 bases, V lost 1 base, and 5 bases had no gene match. The CDR3 DNA follows: TGCGCCAGCAGCCAAGTAGGGACAGGGAGGTACGAGCAGTACTTC. It translates to CASSQVGTGRYEQYF.

The chain is built from TRBV4-1 and TRBJ2-7, with D perhaps TRBD1 (5 bases). The CDR3 is 14 amino acids. Germline CDR1 and CDR2: MGHRA and YSYEKL. The V end was cut by 5 bases, the J end by 1 base, with 12 bases between. CDR3 sequence (DNA): TGCGCCAGCAGCTACCTTCAGGGTTCCTACGAGCAGTACTTC. This translates into CASSYLQGSYEQYF.

This chain links TRBV11-1 with TRBJ2-3; 8 bases agree with TRBD1. CDR3 length: 14 amino acids. With V trimmed by 4 bases and J by 5 bases, 5 bases remained unmatched. The V gene's germline CDR1 is SGHAT and CDR2 FQDESV (reference sequence). The CDR3 spells CASSSYTGGDTQYF. The CDR3, as DNA: TGTGCCAGCAGCTCCTACACAGGGGGAGATACGCAGTATTTT.

In this sample, this clone turned up once. The CDR3 DNA sequence: TGTGCCAGCAGTGAACAGGTTCTCTCCTACGAGCAGTACTTC. It yields the protein CASSEQVLSYEQYF. The chain carries TRBV2 and TRBJ2-7; D not resolved. There are 14 residues in the CDR3. The germline gives CDR1 SNHLY, CDR2 FYNNEI. The V gene lost 2 bases and the J gene lost 0 bases, with 8 bases spanning the gap.